The 2 T cell receptor beta chains below all came from one sample that was sequenced in a study of CD8 T cells in ankylosing spondylitis (dated by TCRdb to about 2017). Here is what the overall study found, with its caveats: A TCR beta motif made up of several highly homologous amino acid variants appeared to be characteristic of blood from ankylosing spondylitis patients.

The library came from 5' RACE. Instrument on record: Illumina HiSeq 2500. In-frame beta chains were kept once TCRdb had trimmed the public reads at Q25 with fastp and called clones with MiXCR. Duplicate CDR3 protein sequences are folded into a single record with the most common DNA and genes. For this sample there are roughly 700,000 distinct CDR3 sequences; around 20% appear just once. Jointly, the top ten make up 15% to 20% of the sample. Their cognate antigens are unknown. Sequences were obtained from blood, either unsorted or a sorted T cell fraction (not recorded which). The receptors were sampled from a male donor with ankylosing spondylitis.

V and J are TRBV4-2 and TRBJ1-1; D uncertain. This CDR3 is 13 amino acids long. Per germline, CDR1 LGHNA and CDR2 YNFKEQ. Trimming took 1 base from V and 7 from J, leaving 10 bases between them. The chain's CDR3 is CASSQGPAIEAFF. The CDR3 nucleotides are TGTGCCAGCAGCCAAGGCCCAGCCATTGAAGCTTTCTTT.

The sample holds a few counts of this clonotype. The V and J genes are TRBV12-3 or TRBV12-4 and TRBJ2-2, with 11 bases matching TRBD2. This CDR3 contains 17 residues. The V and J ends lost 2 bases and 7 bases, in that order; junction bases with no gene match: 9. DNA for the CDR3: TGTGCCAGCAGTTTAAGACCCACTAGCGGGAGAGTCGGGGAGCTGTTTTTT. Encoded protein: CASSLRPTSGRVGELFF.